A single sample is the source of the 29 T cell receptor beta chains below, sequenced in a study of monozygotic twins with inflammatory bowel disease. TCRdb re-called the 5' RACE reads; every CDR3 protein appears as one record, without DNA. Its listing shows under 200,000 distinct CDR3 sequences. The sequencing sample was made of blood. Every receptor here comes from a human donor with ulcerative colitis or Crohn's disease, or a healthy co-twin of an affected twin (not recorded which).

The rearrangement uses TRBV7-8 and TRBJ2-7; the TCRdb call, TRBD1, lacks DNA for checking. Germline values: CDR1 SGHVS, CDR2 FQNEAQ. The CDR3 is made up of 15 amino acids. The CDR3 is CASSQSGTISYEQYF.

The chain employs TRBV5-4 and TRBJ2-1; checking the TCRdb D call of TRBD2 is not possible without DNA. In germline, CDR1 is SGHNT, CDR2 YYREEE (reference sequence). The CDR3 extends over 16 amino acids. Here the CDR3 reads CASSEGGLAGDNEQFF.

The rearrangement links TRBV12-3 or TRBV12-4 to TRBJ1-1; checking the TCRdb D call of TRBD1 is not possible without DNA. This CDR3 has 13 residues. The CDR3 is CASRLITGTEAFF.

CDR3 region: CASSFLAGGFSYEQYF. The chain couples TRBV7-9 to TRBJ2-7; TCRdb's D call of TRBD2 is untestable without DNA. The CDR3 runs to 16 residues. From germline, CDR1 is SEHNR and CDR2 FQNEAQ (reference sequence).

V and J are TRBV6-5 and TRBJ1-5; checking the TCRdb D call of TRBD1 is not possible without DNA. The CDR3 sequence is 14 residues long. In germline, CDR1 is MNHEY, CDR2 SVGAGI. The CDR3 reads CASSSDRGDQPQHF.

The J gene is TRBJ2-5, the V gene TRBV15; TCRdb gives TRBD2 as the D gene, but with no DNA this cannot be confirmed. CDR1 and CDR2 from the germline V gene are LNHNV and YYDKDF (reference sequence). The CDR3 contains 13 residues. The CDR3: CATSREEGETQYF.

This chain joins TRBV19 and TRBJ2-1; TCRdb's assignment of TRBD2 cannot be checked, as there is no DNA. CDR3 length equals 15 residues. Germline V CDR1 and CDR2: LNHDA, SQIVND (reference sequence). The CDR3 here is CASTIGTSGSRERIF.

The V call is TRBV5-5, the J call TRBJ2-3; the D call from TCRdb, TRBD1, cannot be confirmed without DNA. From germline, CDR1 is SGHKS and CDR2 YYEKEE (reference sequence). There are 15 residues in the CDR3. The CDR3 sequence: CASSVNRGLLDTQYF.

The chain employs TRBV18 and TRBJ2-7; TCRdb outputs TRBD1, but without DNA this stays unchecked. Per the germline V gene, CDR1 is KGHSH and CDR2 is LQKENI. The CDR3 loop spans 15 amino acids. CDR3 residues: CASSDRGGAFYEQYF.

This chain's CDR3 is CASKLAGVPDTQYF. This sequence joins TRBV5-1 and TRBJ2-3; checking the TCRdb D call of TRBD2 is not possible without DNA. Germline V gene data show CDR1 as SGHRS and CDR2 as YFSETQ. The CDR3 contains 14 residues.

The rearrangement links TRBV4-2 to TRBJ2-5; TCRdb selects TRBD1, and the lack of DNA leaves this call unchecked. The CDR3 loop spans 16 amino acids. Germline CDR1 reads LGHNA; CDR2 reads YNFKEQ. CDR3 sequence reads: CASSQPGQGAVETQYF.

The chain links TRBV7-8 to TRBJ1-6. The CDR3 runs to 13 residues. Germline-derived CDR1 and CDR2 are SGHVS and FQNEAQ. The CDR3 protein is CASSQMSNSPLHF. Filled out from reference TRBV7-8 and TRBJ1-6, the complete variable domain reads GAGVSQSPRYKVAKRGQDVALRCDPISGHVSLFWYQQALGQGPEFLTYFQNEAQLDKSGLPSDRFFAERPEGSVSTLKIQRTQQEDSAVYLCASSQMSNSPLHFGNGTRLTVT.

The V and J genes are TRBV19 and TRBJ2-2; TCRdb calls TRBD1, which cannot be checked without DNA. This CDR3 region has 14 residues. From germline, CDR1 is LNHDA and CDR2 SQIVND (reference sequence). The CDR3 region is CASSPGFGTGELFF.

CDR3 region: CASSQGTGDASPLHF. V is TRBV4-2 and J is TRBJ1-6; the D call of TRBD1 rests on TCRdb alone, since no DNA is present to check it. CDR3 length: 15 residues. Germline V gene lookup returns CDR1 LGHNA and CDR2 YNFKEQ.

The chain uses TRBV27 and TRBJ2-5; TCRdb indicates TRBD1, and absent DNA this call remains unverified. The germline gives CDR1 MNHEY, CDR2 SMNVEV (reference sequence). The CDR3 extends over 14 amino acids. CDR3: CASSLTGVIGTQYF.

The CDR3 loop reads CASSQAPPGLGGNTIYF. The rearrangement uses TRBV4-1 and TRBJ1-3; TCRdb's D call, TRBD1, is unchecked because there is no DNA. The CDR3 extends over 17 amino acids. From germline, CDR1 is MGHRA and CDR2 YSYEKL.

The chain has TRBV28 and TRBJ2-7; TCRdb lists TRBD1, though no DNA is available to test this call. This CDR3 is built from 13 residues. The germline gives CDR1 MDHEN, CDR2 SYDVKM. This chain's CDR3 is CASSTPRQEEQYF.

The rearrangement links TRBV9 to TRBJ2-7; there is no DNA to check the TCRdb D call of TRBD1. Germline V gene sequence: CDR1 SGDLS, CDR2 YYNGEE. The CDR3 spans 13 residues. CDR3 loop: CASSVGGDYEQYF.

This chain joins TRBV3-1 and TRBJ1-4; the D call of TRBD1 rests on TCRdb alone, since no DNA is present to check it. This CDR3 comprises 14 residues. Per the germline V gene, CDR1 is LGHDT and CDR2 is YNNKEL (reference sequence). This CDR3 is CASSQEDRNEKLFF.

The chain recombines TRBV7-6 with TRBJ2-5; TCRdb reports TRBD1, a call that lacks DNA to check it against. The CDR3 is 18 amino acids. Per germline, CDR1 SGHVS and CDR2 FNYEAQ. The CDR3 reads CASSLNLRVRSRDGTQYF. The full variable domain, in which reference TRBV7-6 and TRBJ2-5 provide the parts outside the CDR3, is GAGVSQSPRYKVTKRGQDVALRCDPISGHVSLYWYRQALGQGPEFLTYFNYEAQQDKSGLPNDRFSAERPEGSISTLTIQRTEQRDSAMYRCASSLNLRVRSRDGTQYFGPGTRLLVL.

The chain carries TRBV7-3 and TRBJ2-2. The CDR3 length is 13 residues. Germline-derived CDR1 and CDR2 are SGHTA and FQGTGA. The CDR3 loop reads CASSLGSAGELFF.

The gene calls are TRBV5-1 and TRBJ2-1; TCRdb's D call, TRBD2, is unchecked because there is no DNA. The V gene's germline CDR1 is SGHRS and CDR2 YFSETQ. CDR3 length: 14 residues. The CDR3 reads CASSSGSAANEQFF.

This sequence joins TRBV28 and TRBJ2-7; TCRdb names TRBD2, which stays unverified in the absence of DNA. Germline V gives CDR1 MDHEN, CDR2 SYDVKM. The CDR3 consists of 14 residues. The CDR3 sequence is CASRAGTSVHEQYF.

The chain couples TRBV10-3 to TRBJ2-2. This CDR3 has 11 residues. CDR1 is ENHRY, CDR2 SYGVKD, per germline. The CDR3: CAISELKELFF.

The rearrangement joins TRBV6-1 to TRBJ1-3; TCRdb's D gene call, TRBD1, goes unchecked for lack of DNA. There are 16 residues in the CDR3. Looked up from germline, CDR1 is MNHNS and CDR2 is SASEGT. CDR3: CASSRPGTASGNTIYF.

The chain has TRBV18 and TRBJ2-7; TCRdb indicates TRBD2, and absent DNA this call remains unverified. This CDR3 is built from 16 residues. Germline CDR1 reads KGHSH; CDR2 reads LQKENI. Here the CDR3 reads CASSLISGSASYEQYF.

J is TRBJ1-5 and V is TRBV5-1; without DNA, the TCRdb call of TRBD1 cannot be checked. Germline loops: CDR1 SGHRS, CDR2 YFSETQ. This CDR3 comprises 15 residues. The chain's CDR3 is CASSAGTGRNQPQHF.

The rearrangement links TRBV28 to TRBJ1-5; TCRdb's D gene call, TRBD1, goes unchecked for lack of DNA. The CDR3 runs to 12 residues. Germline assignment: CDR1 MDHEN and CDR2 SYDVKM. Here the CDR3 reads CASRGGKQPQHF.

The chain has TRBV6-5 and TRBJ2-2. Germline V lookup: CDR1 MNHEY, CDR2 SVGAGI. CDR3 length: 13 residues. The CDR3 is CASSYSRWGELFF.